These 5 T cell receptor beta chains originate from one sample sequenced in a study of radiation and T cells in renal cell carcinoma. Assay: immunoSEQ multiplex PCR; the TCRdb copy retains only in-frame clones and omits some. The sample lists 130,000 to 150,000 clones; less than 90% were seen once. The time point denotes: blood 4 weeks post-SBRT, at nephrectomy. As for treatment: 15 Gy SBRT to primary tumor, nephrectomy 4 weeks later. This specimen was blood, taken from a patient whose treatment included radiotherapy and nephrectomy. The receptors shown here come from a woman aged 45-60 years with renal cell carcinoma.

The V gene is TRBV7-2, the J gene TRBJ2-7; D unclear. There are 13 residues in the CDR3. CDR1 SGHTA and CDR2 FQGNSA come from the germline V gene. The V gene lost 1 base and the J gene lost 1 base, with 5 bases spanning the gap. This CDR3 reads CASSLVLSYEQYF. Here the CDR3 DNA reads TGTGCCAGCAGCTTAGTGCTGTCCTACGAGCAGTACTTC.

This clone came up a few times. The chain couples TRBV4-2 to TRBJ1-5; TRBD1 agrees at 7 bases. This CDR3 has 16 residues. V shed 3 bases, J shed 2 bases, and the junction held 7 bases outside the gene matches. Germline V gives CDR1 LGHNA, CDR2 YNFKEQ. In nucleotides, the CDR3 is TGTGCCAGCAGCCAGGATACAGGGGAGGGCAATCAGCCCCAGCATTTT. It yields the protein CASSQDTGEGNQPQHF.

The CDR3 DNA is TGTGCCAGCAGCTTAGGCCTCCAAGAGACCCAGTACTTC. Protein sequence: CASSLGLQETQYF. This rearrangement joins TRBV7-6 to TRBJ2-5; D is unresolved. The V and J ends lost 1 base and 1 base respectively, with 4 bases between them. This CDR3 contains 13 residues. The V gene's germline CDR1 is SGHVS and CDR2 FNYEAQ.

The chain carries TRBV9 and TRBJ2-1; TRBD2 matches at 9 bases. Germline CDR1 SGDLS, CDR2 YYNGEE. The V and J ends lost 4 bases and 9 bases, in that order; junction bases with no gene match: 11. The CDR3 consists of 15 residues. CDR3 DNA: TGTGCCAGCAGCACGGGACTAGCTGGTGTCCGTGAGCAGTTCTTC. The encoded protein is CASSTGLAGVREQFF.

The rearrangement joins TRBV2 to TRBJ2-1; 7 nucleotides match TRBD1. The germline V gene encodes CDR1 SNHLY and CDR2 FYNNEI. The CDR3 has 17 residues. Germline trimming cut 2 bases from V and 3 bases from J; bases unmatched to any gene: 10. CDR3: CASSERGTATYYNEQFF. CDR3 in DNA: TGTGCCAGCAGTGAAAGGGGGACAGCCACCTACTACAATGAGCAGTTCTTC.